The entry below gives a single T cell receptor beta chain sequence along with its context. Its cognate antigen is unknown. All donors comprised healthy Caucasians. This sample stems from a study of identical twins. The study, taken as a whole, reports: Insertions were fewer in abundant cord blood beta clonotypes, whereas memory repertoires showed none of this pattern.

Germline loops: CDR1 SNHLY, CDR2 FYNNEI. V dropped 7 bases and J dropped 1 base, with 7 bases sitting between them. This CDR3 spans 13 amino acids. TCRdb redid the calling of the 5' RACE reads with MiXCR, one entry per CDR3 protein. The sample includes under 1 million distinct CDR3 sequences, approximately 13% of them seen just once. These sequences were also reported in another study, on yellow fever vaccine responses in identical twins.

The receptor comes from a woman aged 18 to 35 in good health. Sequencing used PBMCs. The genes are TRBV2 and TRBJ2-2; D is undetermined. The CDR3 DNA sequence: TGTGCCAGCAAGGCGTTGAACACCGGGGAGCTGTTTTTT. This gives the protein CASKALNTGELFF.